The clone carrying this T cell receptor (beta chain) was recorded many times. The antigen is not known. Previously described methods and listed TCR primers were employed for the bulk TCR libraries. TCRdb re-analysed the PCR reads in MiXCR, keeping a single row per CDR3 protein. The sample yields some 89,000 distinct CDR3 sequences, approximately 25% seen once. CD8+CD4-CCR7+CD45RA+ sorting gave the naive CD8 T cells. The sample comes from a study of molecular identifiers for immune sequencing clone quantification. Study-level findings and limits: Whereas clones above 20 RNA copies held under 1% of naive-cell molecules, they held over 97% of effector molecules. Barcode sharing among identical TCR molecules could make large clones appear smaller.

Germline V gives CDR1 MNHEY, CDR2 SMNVEV (reference sequence). The CDR3 runs 15 residues. V lost 2 bases and J lost 3; bases outside the gene matches: 5. The source material was naive CD8+ T cells from blood, with Jurkat cell RNA spiked in. The subset was: FACS-sorted CD8+CD4-CCR7+CD45RA+ naive T cells. The chain carries TRBV27 and TRBJ2-7; 9 nucleotides line up with TRBD2. This clonotype was sampled from a human donor in good health. Some libraries in this study had Jurkat cell RNA spiked in. DNA of the CDR3: TGTGCCAGCAGTTTACGGCGGGAGGGCCTCTACGAGCAGTACTTC. Translating gives CASSLRREGLYEQYF.